Described below is a single T cell receptor (beta chain) sequence and its context. Its antigen is not known. Germline V CDR1 and CDR2: DFQATT, SNEGSKA (reference sequence). Trimming pared 1 base from V and 0 bases from J, leaving 13 bases between. CDR3 length equals 16 residues. The data originate from a study of T cell repertoires in cytomegalovirus infection. Study-wide background: The authors used CMV epitopes that were HLA-C-restricted (recently identified) and HLA-B-restricted (well studied). An indication of both CMV infection and matching HLA type came from public TCR beta signatures.

Study-wide results and caveats: HLA-C-restricted CMV clonotypes gave the most frequent clonotype in two of eight donors.

TCRdb itself ran the reads through MiXCR, one entry per CDR3 protein. The table includes hundreds of thousands of distinct CDR3 sequences, roughly 43% detected once. This sequence was found in a human donor in good health (CMV status not recorded). Some clones in this sample may be carry-over from other donors' samples. V is TRBV20-1 and J is TRBJ2-1; D gene unclear. Material: cultured PBMCs, obtained from culture after CMV antigen stimulation. This chain's CDR3 is CSARAGFLGSYNEQFF. The CDR3 DNA reads as TGCAGTGCTAGAGCCGGGTTCTTGGGCTCCTACAATGAGCAGTTCTTC.